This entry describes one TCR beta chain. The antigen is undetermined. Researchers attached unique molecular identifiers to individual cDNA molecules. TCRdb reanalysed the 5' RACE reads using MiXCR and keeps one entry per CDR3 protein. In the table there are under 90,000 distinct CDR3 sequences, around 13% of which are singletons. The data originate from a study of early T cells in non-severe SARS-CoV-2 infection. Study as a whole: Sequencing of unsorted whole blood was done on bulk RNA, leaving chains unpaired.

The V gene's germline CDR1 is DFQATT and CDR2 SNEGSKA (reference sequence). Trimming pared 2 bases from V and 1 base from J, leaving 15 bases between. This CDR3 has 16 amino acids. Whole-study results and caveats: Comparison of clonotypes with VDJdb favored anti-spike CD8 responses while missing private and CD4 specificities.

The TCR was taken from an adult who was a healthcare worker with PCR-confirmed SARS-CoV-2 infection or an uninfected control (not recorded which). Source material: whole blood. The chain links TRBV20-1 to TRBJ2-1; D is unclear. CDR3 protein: CSARQNLVMSYNEQFF. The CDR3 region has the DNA TGCAGTGCTAGACAGAACCTAGTGATGTCCTACAATGAGCAGTTCTTC.